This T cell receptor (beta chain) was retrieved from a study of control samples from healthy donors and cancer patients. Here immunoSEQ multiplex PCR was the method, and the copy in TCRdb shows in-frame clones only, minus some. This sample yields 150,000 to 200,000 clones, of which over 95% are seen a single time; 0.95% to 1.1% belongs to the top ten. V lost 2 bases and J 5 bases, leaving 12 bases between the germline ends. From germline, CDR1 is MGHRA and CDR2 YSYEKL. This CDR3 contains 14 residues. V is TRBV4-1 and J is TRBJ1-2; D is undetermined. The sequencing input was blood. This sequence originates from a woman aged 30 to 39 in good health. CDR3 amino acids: CASSQPKDGYGYTF. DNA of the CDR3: TGCGCCAGCAGCCAACCCAAGGACGGTTATGGCTACACCTTC.